The TCR beta chain under discussion was sequenced for a study of patients and donors after allogeneic stem cell transplantation. TCRdb itself ran the RT-PCR reads through MiXCR, one entry per CDR3 protein. The table records about 34,000 distinct CDR3 sequences, 30% to 40% of them present only once. This TCR derives from a human donor who was either an allogeneic HSCT recipient or a stem cell or donor lymphocyte infusion donor (not recorded which). It is not recorded whose cells these are; they may come from a transplant donor. Material for sequencing was blood, either unsorted or a sorted T cell fraction (not recorded which).

The CDR3, as DNA: TGCAGTGCCAGCTACACTCCCGGCGGGGAGCTGTTTTTT. Its translation is CSASYTPGGELFF. V is TRBV20-1 and J is TRBJ2-2; D gene ambiguous. The ends were cut back, 6 bases at V and 7 bases at J, with 15 bases in the middle. This CDR3 has 13 residues. The germline CDR1 and CDR2 sequences are DFQATT and SNEGSKA (reference sequence).